These T cell receptor beta chains were read from a single sample in a study of metastatic and nonmetastatic thyroid tumors. TCRdb reanalyzed the PCR reads via MiXCR. The sample shows fewer than 20,000 clones, 25% of them seen only once. Sequencing was carried out using adjacent normal tissue. Receptors originate from a female donor with papillary thyroid cancer or a benign thyroid nodule (not recorded which). Some clones in this sample may be carry-over from other donors' samples. Each CDR3 is given with its conserved first and last residue. D genes are given only for firm matches. Rows give clone size only sometimes, using once, few, many, or a class for an expanded clone.

V,D,J,size,DNA,CDR3
TRBV29-1,TRBD1,TRBJ1-1,-,TGCAGCGTTGTGGGGGGGACAGGGATCGGCACTGAAGCTTTCTTT,CSVVGGTGIGTEAFF
TRBV20-1,-,TRBJ2-7,few,TGCAGTGCTAGAGGGCAATCGGGACATTCCTACGAGCAGTACTTC,CSARGQSGHSYEQYF
TRBV6-1,-,TRBJ2-7,few,TGTGCCACCAAGGGGGGCCCATTCTCCTACGAGCAGTACTTC,CATKGGPFSYEQYF
TRBV11-2,TRBD1,TRBJ2-7,medium-sized,TGTGCCAGCAGCTTTTCGACAGGGCTCGAGCAGTACTTC,CASSFSTGLEQYF
TRBV20-1,TRBD2,TRBJ2-7,-,TGCAGTGCCCCCCTAGCGGCTTCCTACGAGCAGTACTTC,CSAPLAASYEQYF
TRBV20-1,-,TRBJ1-2,few,TGCAGTGCTATGCCGGGGTCGGTTGGCTACACCTTC,CSAMPGSVGYTF
TRBV3-1,TRBD1,TRBJ1-2,-,TGTGCCAGCAGCCACCCGACAGGGGGCGCGAGTGGCTACACCTTC,CASSHPTGGASGYTF
TRBV20-1,TRBD2,TRBJ2-1,-,TGCATCTACTCCGGGACTAGCGGGATCAATGAGCAGTTCTTC,CIYSGTSGINEQFF
TRBV4-1,TRBD1,TRBJ2-7,many,TGCGCCAGCAGCCAAGGGGGACAGGCCCTGGATTTCGAGCAGTACTTC,CASSQGGQALDFEQYF
TRBV20-1,-,TRBJ2-1,-,TGCAGTGCTAGAGATCTACAGGGAGCTAGGAATGAGCAGTTCTTC,CSARDLQGARNEQFF
TRBV12-3/TRBV12-4,-,TRBJ1-5,few,TGTGCCAGCAGTTTAACCGTTAATCAGCCCCAGCATTTT,CASSLTVNQPQHF
TRBV19,-,TRBJ2-1,few,TGTGCCAGTAGTCCCAGCAGGGAGCAGTTCTTC,CASSPSREQFF
TRBV6-4,-,TRBJ2-1,few,TGTGCCACACTTCGATGGGGCGAGCAGTTCTTC,CATLRWGEQFF
TRBV11-2,-,TRBJ2-2,-,TGTGCCAGCAGCCCCCCCCTAAACCCGTTGAACACCGGGGAGCTGTTTTTT,CASSPPLNPLNTGELFF
TRBV2,-,TRBJ1-2,-,TGTGCCAGCAGTGAAGCGGGAGGGGCTGGATTTGGCTACACCTTC,CASSEAGGAGFGYTF
TRBV2,TRBD1,TRBJ2-5,-,TGTGCCAGCAGGGTGGACAGGGCGAGGCAAGAGGCCCAGTACTTC,CASRVDRARQEAQYF
TRBV6-6,TRBD2,TRBJ2-1,-,TGTGCCAGCAGTTACTCGACTAGCGGGAACAATGAGCAGTTCTTC,CASSYSTSGNNEQFF
TRBV15,-,TRBJ1-1,few,TGTGCCACCAGCAGACCCTGGGCGGGTACTGAAGCTTTCTTT,CATSRPWAGTEAFF
TRBV30,-,TRBJ1-2,few,TGTGCCTGGAGTGTAACCGGGGGCGGGGGCTACACCTTC,CAWSVTGGGGYTF
TRBV7-9,TRBD2,TRBJ2-5,few,TGTGCCAGCAGCGGGAGGGGTGGGACCCAGTACTTC,CASSGRGGTQYF
TRBV6-1,-,TRBJ2-7,-,TGTGCCAGCAGTGAAGTCGCGGGCTCCTACGAGCAGTACTTC,CASSEVAGSYEQYF
TRBV7-9,-,TRBJ2-7,medium-sized,TGTGCCAGCAGCGATAGCATGGTCTACGAGCAGTACTTC,CASSDSMVYEQYF
TRBV12-3/TRBV12-4,-,TRBJ2-6,-,TGTGCCAGCAGTTTTGTGGGACCTGGGGCCAACGTCCTGACTTTC,CASSFVGPGANVLTF
TRBV5-4,-,TRBJ2-4,-,TGTGCCAGCAGCCCCCAGCGTGGGGTAGCCAAAAACATTCAGTACTTC,CASSPQRGVAKNIQYF
TRBV14,TRBD2,TRBJ2-1,many,TGTGCCAGCAGCCAGTTAACTAGCGGGAGTATAATTGGGAATGAGCAGTTCTTC,CASSQLTSGSIIGNEQFF
TRBV2,-,TRBJ1-2,-,TGTGCCAGCAGAGAGCGCTCGACGGACGTCTTTGGCTACACCTTC,CASRERSTDVFGYTF
TRBV7-6,-,TRBJ2-7,-,TGTGCCATCAGCTTAGTTTCGGGTCAGGACTACGAGCAGTACTTC,CAISLVSGQDYEQYF
TRBV6-5,TRBD2,TRBJ2-7,-,TGTGCCAGCAGTTACTCTACTAGCGGGAGTCCCTTCGAGCAGTACTTC,CASSYSTSGSPFEQYF
TRBV11-2,-,TRBJ1-1,once,TGTGCCAGCAGCTTAGCCGGGGGCAGGAACACTCAAGCTTTCTTT,CASSLAGGRNTQAFF
TRBV28,-,TRBJ2-4,few,TGTGCCAGCAGTTTAGGGCCCCGGCTCCCCAGGGCGTTCTTC,CASSLGPRLPRAFF
TRBV28,-,TRBJ1-4,few,TGTGCCAGCAGTTTAAGTCAACATAATGAAAAACTGTTTTTT,CASSLSQHNEKLFF
TRBV24-1,TRBD2,TRBJ2-1,few,TGTGCCACCAGTGATTGGACTAGCAATGAGCAGTTCTTC,CATSDWTSNEQFF
TRBV7-2,TRBD2,TRBJ2-5,-,TGTGCCAGCAGCCCATGGGGGGCGGGAGGAACTCAAGAGACCCAGTACTTC,CASSPWGAGGTQETQYF
TRBV6-1,-,TRBJ2-2,-,TGTGCCAGCTTGGCCAGTGTATACACCGGGGAGCTGTTTTTT,CASLASVYTGELFF
TRBV6-1,TRBD1,TRBJ1-5,-,TGTGCCACCTCCAAAGGGGGACAGAATTATCAGCCCCAGCATTTT,CATSKGGQNYQPQHF
TRBV3-1,TRBD1,TRBJ1-2,few,TGTGCCAGCAGCCAAGTAGGGGGCAGTGGCTACACCTTC,CASSQVGGSGYTF
TRBV6-1,-,TRBJ2-5,-,TGTGCCAGCAGAACATTACCGGGGTTTGTTGAGACCCAGTACTTC,CASRTLPGFVETQYF
TRBV5-5,-,TRBJ1-2,few,TGTGCCAGCAGGCCGGTGGGGCAGAGCTATGGCTACACCTTC,CASRPVGQSYGYTF
TRBV2,TRBD1,TRBJ1-2,-,TGTGCCAGCAGGGCACCTGGACAGGCGATAAACTATGTCTACACCTTC,CASRAPGQAINYVYTF
TRBV6-5,TRBD1,TRBJ1-5,medium-sized,TGTGCCAGCAGCCCCGGGACAGGTAATTTTCAGGGCAATCAGCCCCAGCATTTT,CASSPGTGNFQGNQPQHF
TRBV19,-,TRBJ2-2,-,TGTGCCAGTACCATTGGACGGAGATCGAACACCGGGGAGCTGTTTTTT,CASTIGRRSNTGELFF
TRBV6-1,-,TRBJ2-2,-,TGTGCCAGCAGCCCGGACAGCACCGGGGAGCTGTTTTTT,CASSPDSTGELFF
TRBV11-2,-,TRBJ2-1,-,TGTGCCAGCAGCCTTAATCAAGCGGATATGTACAATGAGCAGTTCTTC,CASSLNQADMYNEQFF
TRBV9,-,TRBJ1-2,-,TGTGCCAGCAGCGCATGGGGTCTTCCAGGGGCCTATGGCTACACCTTC,CASSAWGLPGAYGYTF
TRBV2,-,TRBJ2-2,few,TGTGCCAGCAGTGATGGGTCAGTAGCGCCCGGGGAGCTGTTTTTT,CASSDGSVAPGELFF